Following are 31 T cell receptor beta chains from one sample sequenced in a study of patients and donors after allogeneic stem cell transplantation. TCRdb reanalysed the RT-PCR reads using MiXCR and keeps one entry per CDR3 protein. This sample carries approximately 430,000 distinct CDR3 sequences, around 15% of them seen once, and the ten largest clones take around 6.8%. Sample: blood, either unsorted or a sorted T cell fraction (not recorded which). These receptors originate from a human donor who was either an allogeneic HSCT recipient or a stem cell or donor lymphocyte infusion donor (not recorded which). It is not recorded whose cells these are; they may come from a transplant donor.

The rearrangement uses TRBV18 and TRBJ1-5; D gene ambiguous. This CDR3 is 15 amino acids long. The ends were cut back, 3 bases at V and 1 base at J, with 10 bases in the middle. CDR1 and CDR2 (germline): KGHSH, LQKENI. The CDR3 region is CASSPSRPSNQPQHF. DNA of the CDR3: TGTGCCAGCTCACCTTCCCGACCGAGCAATCAGCCCCAGCATTTT.

The sample holds a few counts of this clonotype. This chain uses TRBV7-3 with TRBJ2-1, with a tentative D call TRBD2 (6 bases). Germline V CDR1 and CDR2: SGHTA, FQGTGA. There are 15 residues in the CDR3. V lost 1 base and J lost 7, with 14 bases in between. CDR3 protein: CASSLKSGVVNEQFF. The CDR3, as DNA: TGTGCCAGCAGCTTAAAATCGGGAGTGGTTAATGAGCAGTTCTTC.

The chain recombines TRBV6-5 with TRBJ2-2; a weak D match, TRBD1 (5 bases). Germline lookup yields CDR1 MNHEY and CDR2 SVGAGI. The V end was cut by 4 bases, the J end by 5 bases, with 17 bases between. CDR3 size: 16 residues. In DNA form, the CDR3 reads TGTGCCAGCAGTTCGCCCGGCAGGGTAGGGACCGGGGAGCTGTTTTTT. It translates to CASSSPGRVGTGELFF.

A note on this clonotype: The junction shows a germline mismatch at one end, possibly a read error. The chain links TRBV7-9 to TRBJ2-1, with TRBD2 as a possible D gene (6 bases). Looked up from germline, CDR1 is SEHNR and CDR2 is FQNEAQ (reference sequence). The CDR3 loop spans 17 amino acids. CDR3 in amino acids: CASSLSAGTGPYYEQFF. CDR3 sequence (DNA): TGTGCCAGCAGCTTATCGGCGGGGACGGGCCCCTACTATGAGCAGTTCTTC.

The chain links TRBV19 to TRBJ2-5; possibly TRBD1 or TRBD2 for D (6 bases each). The CDR3 is made up of 15 amino acids. V was pared by 3 bases and J by 3 bases, with 14 bases between. Germline values: CDR1 LNHDA, CDR2 SQIVND (reference sequence). The CDR3 nucleotides read TGTGCCAGTAGTATCGACAGGAGGGTGGAAGAGACCCAGTACTTC. Protein: CASSIDRRVEETQYF.

The chain recombines TRBV6-1 with TRBJ1-2, with D possibly matching TRBD1 (5 bases). Germline V CDR1 and CDR2: MNHNS, SASEGT. Trimming cost V 7 bases and J 8 bases, with 20 bases left between them. This CDR3 is built from 14 residues. For the CDR3, the DNA is TGTGCCAGCACCCAAACCAGTGGGGGGGGAGGCTACACCTTC. Its translation: CASTQTSGGGGYTF.

A remark on this clonotype: A read error may explain this, as a much larger clone is one base away. The chain uses TRBV12-3 or TRBV12-4 and TRBJ2-7; D gene uncertain. V was cut by 3 bases and J by 5 bases, with 17 bases left in between. CDR3 length equals 15 residues. CDR3 region: CASSFRHPYGHEQYF. As DNA, the CDR3 is TGTGCCAGCAGTTTTCGACACCCGTACGGGCACGAGCAGTACTTC.

This chain uses TRBV19 with TRBJ2-2; 9 bases match TRBD1. J gave up 5 bases and V 10 bases, and 5 bases lay outside the gene matches. The V gene's germline CDR1 is LNHDA and CDR2 SQIVND (reference sequence). This CDR3 region has 13 residues. As DNA, the CDR3 is TGTGCCATCGGACAGGGGTCAACCGGGGAGCTGTTTTTT. It codes for CAIGQGSTGELFF.

This clonotype was recorded many times. The CDR3 here is CASSLIIWEGEQYF. CDR3 DNA: TGTGCCAGCAGCTTAATTATCTGGGAGGGCGAGCAGTACTTC. The chain uses TRBV7-6 and TRBJ2-7, with TRBD2 matching 7 bases. Germline V gives CDR1 SGHVS, CDR2 FNYEAQ. The CDR3 sequence is 14 residues long. The V segment lost 2 bases and the J segment 6 bases; nucleotides outside the gene matches: 7. Using reference TRBV7-6 and TRBJ2-7 for the parts outside the CDR3, the full variable domain is GAGVSQSPRYKVTKRGQDVALRCDPISGHVSLYWYRQALGQGPEFLTYFNYEAQQDKSGLPNDRFSAERPEGSISTLTIQRTEQRDSAMYRCASSLIIWEGEQYFGPGTRLTVT.

The chain links TRBV24-1 to TRBJ2-5; 7 bases match TRBD2. The V gene's germline CDR1 is KGHDR and CDR2 SFDVKD. Trimming took 7 bases from V and 1 from J; bases not matched to a gene: 5. This CDR3 has 14 amino acids. The CDR3 protein is CATRGGAGQETQYF. In nucleotides, the CDR3 is TGTGCCACCAGGGGAGGGGCCGGCCAAGAGACCCAGTACTTC.

This chain joins TRBV6-1 and TRBJ1-2, with a possible D match to TRBD1 (6 bases). This CDR3 has 17 amino acids. Trimming shortened V by 6 bases and J by 6 bases, and 26 bases separated the two germline ends. The germline gives CDR1 MNHNS, CDR2 SASEGT. CDR3 DNA: TGTGCCAGCAGCCTAGCCCTCGGACAGACATCCTCTAATGGCTACACCTTC. Translation gives CASSLALGQTSSNGYTF.

This clonotype has at least ten counts. The chain has TRBV7-9 and TRBJ2-1; 10 nucleotides agree with TRBD2. V lost 2 bases and J lost 7; bases outside the gene matches: 5. Per germline, CDR1 SEHNR and CDR2 FQNEAQ (reference sequence). This CDR3 region has 15 residues. CDR3 protein: CASSLTSGRGNEQFF. In nucleotides, the CDR3 is TGTGCCAGCAGCTTAACGAGCGGGAGGGGTAATGAGCAGTTCTTC.

V gene TRBV12-5 combines with J gene TRBJ2-4; D not certain. CDR3 length: 14 amino acids. Trimming took off 2 bases at V and 2 bases at J, with 7 bases between the two ends. Germline lookup yields CDR1 LGHNT and CDR2 FRNRAP. Here the CDR3 reads CASGLWGPKNIQYF. CDR3 coding DNA: TGTGCTAGTGGTTTGTGGGGTCCCAAAAACATTCAGTACTTC.

This clonotype appeared a few times. The chain recombines TRBV30 with TRBJ2-7; 10 bases are shared with TRBD1. After removal of 4 bases from V and 4 bases from J, the junction contained 4 bases not matched to a gene. The CDR3 length is 13 residues. Germline V lookup: CDR1 GTSNPN, CDR2 SVGIG (reference sequence). The DNA for the CDR3 is TGTGCCTGGAAAGACAGGGGGCAATACGAGCAGTACTTC. This codes for CAWKDRGQYEQYF.

This clonotype was seen a handful of times. This chain joins TRBV5-1 and TRBJ1-2; D not resolved. Deletions cut 4 bases from V and 4 bases from J, with 11 bases between. Germline lookup yields CDR1 SGHRS and CDR2 YFSETQ. The CDR3 is 13 residues long. The CDR3 DNA follows: TGCGCCAGCAGCCCCGCAGCGGCCTATGGCTACACCTTC. Translating it yields CASSPAAAYGYTF.

The chain employs TRBV5-1 and TRBJ1-2; tentatively, D is TRBD1 (5 bases). The length of the CDR3 is 15 residues. The V and J ends lost 0 bases and 3 bases respectively, with 12 bases between them. The germline CDR1 and CDR2 sequences are SGHRS and YFSETQ. Here the CDR3 DNA reads TGCGCCAGCAGCTTGGCCGGGACGGATTACTATGGCTACACCTTC. Translated, it gives CASSLAGTDYYGYTF.

This clonotype was recorded many times. The V and J genes are TRBV7-9 and TRBJ2-2, with TRBD2 matching over 11 bases. Germline CDR1 reads SEHNR; CDR2 reads FQNEAQ (reference sequence). J lost 4 bases, V lost 5 bases, and 3 bases had no gene match. The CDR3 length is 15 residues. CDR3 loop: CASSAGLAVTGELFF. The CDR3 bases are TGTGCCAGCAGCGCGGGACTAGCGGTCACCGGGGAGCTGTTTTTT.

The gene calls are TRBV2 and TRBJ2-4; D possibly corresponds to TRBD2 (7 bases). Trimming left V 8 bases short and J 9 bases short, with 29 bases between. Looked up from germline, CDR1 is SNHLY and CDR2 is FYNNEI. The CDR3 has 17 residues. The CDR3 sequence is CASRRLLISRGRSIQYF. DNA for the CDR3: TGTGCCAGCCGCCGTTTGCTTATTTCGCGGGGGCGTAGCATTCAGTACTTC.

This clonotype was picked up a small number of times. The chain uses TRBV11-2 and TRBJ2-7; the match to TRBD2 covers 9 bases. Germline lookup yields CDR1 SGHAT and CDR2 FQNNGV. There are 14 residues in the CDR3. V lost 11 bases to trimming and J lost 5 bases; unmatched junction nucleotides: 13. DNA of the CDR3: TGTGCCGGATCTTCGCGGGGGGGCCTGGACGAGCAGTACTTC. It encodes CAGSSRGGLDEQYF.

The J gene is TRBJ2-5, the V gene TRBV7-3, with D perhaps matching TRBD1 (6 bases). The germline V and J ends were trimmed by 10 bases and 1 base, with 16 bases remaining between them. The CDR3 sequence is 14 residues long. Germline V gives CDR1 SGHTA, CDR2 FQGTGA. CDR3 coding DNA: TGTGCCACCCCAGCCAGGGGTTTCCAAGAGACCCAGTACTTC. It specifies CATPARGFQETQYF.

This chain links TRBV20-1 with TRBJ2-5; no clear D gene. The germline V gene encodes CDR1 DFQATT and CDR2 SNEGSKA (reference sequence). CDR3 length: 15 amino acids. Trimming stripped 1 base from V and 1 base from J, with 13 bases between. The chain's CDR3 is CSARGLPTSQETQYF. CDR3 in DNA: TGCAGTGCTAGAGGGCTACCTACCTCCCAAGAGACCCAGTACTTC.

This clonotype was found a few times. The chain employs TRBV20-1 and TRBJ2-5, with 8 bases aligning to TRBD1. This CDR3 is built from 12 residues. Germline loops: CDR1 DFQATT, CDR2 SNEGSKA (reference sequence). With V trimmed by 4 bases and J by 4 bases, 2 bases remained unmatched. The CDR3 DNA follows: TGCAGTGCTAAGACAGGGGTAGAGACCCAGTACTTC. It is translated as CSAKTGVETQYF.

This clonotype occurred a few times. The chain couples TRBV27 to TRBJ2-1, with D possibly being TRBD1 (6 bases). The CDR3 is 14 residues long. The V and J ends lost 1 base and 7 bases respectively, with 11 bases between them. From germline, CDR1 is MNHEY and CDR2 SMNVEV (reference sequence). CDR3 region: CASSLWGPGNEQFF. CDR3 DNA: TGTGCCAGCAGTTTATGGGGGCCGGGGAATGAGCAGTTCTTC.

The table lists this clonotype with a few counts. The V gene is TRBV7-2, the J gene TRBJ1-5; the D gene is possibly TRBD1 (5 bases). The length of the CDR3 is 14 residues. V gave up 1 base and J gave up 6 bases, with 10 bases separating them. Germline V gene sequence: CDR1 SGHTA, CDR2 FQGNSA. The CDR3 loop is CASSLVRGGQPQHF. CDR3 bases: TGTGCCAGCAGCTTAGTTAGGGGTGGTCAGCCCCAGCATTTT.

V usage is TRBV7-3 and J usage is TRBJ2-3; 11 bases map to TRBD2. The CDR3 totals 14 residues. The J segment lost 6 bases and the V segment lost 3 bases, leaving 2 bases of the junction unmatched. CDR1 and CDR2 (germline): SGHTA, FQGTGA. CDR3 sequence: CASSFGTSGDTQYF. CDR3 nucleotide sequence: TGTGCCAGCAGCTTCGGGACTAGCGGCGATACGCAGTATTTT.

This clonotype was picked up a small number of times. The V call is TRBV2, the J call TRBJ1-5, with D unclear. CDR1 is SNHLY, CDR2 FYNNEI, per germline. This CDR3 spans 16 amino acids. Trimming pared 4 bases from V and 0 bases from J, leaving 13 bases between. The CDR3 region is CASSGRRSNSNQPQHF. The CDR3 nucleotides read TGTGCCAGCAGTGGTCGCAGATCCAATAGCAATCAGCCCCAGCATTTT.

This clonotype was recorded at least ten times. In DNA, the CDR3 is TGCAGTGCTAACTTCCTCGTTGAAGCTTTCTTT. Amino acid sequence: CSANFLVEAFF. This chain uses TRBV20-1 with TRBJ1-1; D not certain. Trimming left V 4 bases short and J 7 bases short, with 10 bases between. Looked up from germline, CDR1 is DFQATT and CDR2 is SNEGSKA (reference sequence). The CDR3 is made up of 11 amino acids.

The chain has TRBV6-4 and TRBJ1-2; the match to TRBD1 covers 8 bases. The CDR3 consists of 15 residues. Germline assignment: CDR1 MRHNA and CDR2 SNTAGT. The J segment lost 3 bases and the V segment lost 0 bases, leaving 3 bases of the junction unmatched. The CDR3 nucleotides read TGTGCCAGCAGTGACTCCGACAGGGGTGACTATGGCTACACCTTC. Amino acids: CASSDSDRGDYGYTF.

The chain is built from TRBV7-9 and TRBJ2-5, with TRBD1 identical over 8 bases. Looked up from germline, CDR1 is SEHNR and CDR2 is FQNEAQ (reference sequence). The CDR3 runs 15 residues. The V segment lost 5 bases and the J segment 1 base; nucleotides outside the gene matches: 6. The DNA for the CDR3 is TGTGCCAGCAGCCCCTGGACAGGGCCCCAAGAGACCCAGTACTTC. Translating gives CASSPWTGPQETQYF. Looking up the rest from reference TRBV7-9 and TRBJ2-5 gives the full variable domain: DTGVSQNPRHKITKRGQNVTFRCDPISEHNRLYWYRQTLGQGPEFLTYFQNEAQLEKSRLLSDRFSAERPKGSFSTLEIQRTEQGDSAMYLCASSPWTGPQETQYFGPGTRLLVL.

Many counts were recorded for this clonotype. The chain combines TRBV12-3 or TRBV12-4 with TRBJ1-3; D remains ambiguous. V lost 6 bases and J lost 0, with 15 bases in between. The CDR3 runs to 16 residues. CDR3 DNA: TGTGCCAGCAGCCGAATAACCCCACTCTCTGGAAACACCATATATTTT. Amino acids: CASSRITPLSGNTIYF.

There are a few counts of this clonotype. The V gene is TRBV2, the J gene TRBJ2-7; D is unresolved. The CDR3 runs 12 residues. V lost 6 bases and J lost 4, with 10 bases in between. Germline V CDR1 and CDR2: SNHLY, FYNNEI. Written as DNA, the CDR3 is TGTGCCAGCAGGGCCGCCCCTTACGAGCAGTACTTC. Translating it yields CASRAAPYEQYF.